The TCR beta chain under discussion was sequenced for a study of blood T cells in healthy people across ages. Points on this clonotype: Antigen specificity is unknown.

General study results and limits: Unsorted PBMC material precluded a definitive naive versus antigen-experienced comparison.

A second PCR, run for roughly 7 to 11 cycles, used a sample-barcoded 5' primer plus a J-beta primer mix. TCRdb analysed the 5' RACE reads with MiXCR anew, one entry per CDR3 protein. The sample consists of around 320,000 distinct CDR3 sequences, around 29% of them appearing once. The CDR3 spans 17 residues. The germline V gene encodes CDR1 SGHDN and CDR2 FVKESK. Sequences were obtained from blood. The clonotype originates from a woman aged 70 to 79 in good health. The rearrangement joins TRBV14 to TRBJ2-5, with 9 bases identical to TRBD1. The DNA end favors TRBJ2-1, so the J call may be wrong. As DNA, the CDR3 is TGTGCCAGCAGCCAAACCTTGGCTCCGGGACAGGGAAACGAGCAGTTCTTC. Residues: CASSQTLAPGQGNEQFF.